This TCR beta chain comes out of a study of T cell repertoires in cytomegalovirus infection. Points on this clonotype: Its antigen is not known.

This CDR3 spans 14 amino acids. Trimming pared 5 bases from V and 8 bases from J, leaving 18 bases between. The V gene's germline CDR1 is SEHNR and CDR2 FQNEAQ (reference sequence). Each CDR3 protein is one row after TCRdb ran MiXCR on the reads. This table holds tens of thousands of distinct CDR3 sequences, around 20% found once. The sequence was collected from a human donor in good health (CMV status not recorded). Some clones in this sample may be carry-over from other donors' samples. The chain joins TRBV7-9 to TRBJ1-1, with D possibly being TRBD1 (5 bases). The specimen was CD8+ T cells from cultured PBMCs, collected from culture after CMV antigen stimulation. The CDR3 is CASSLGQGKREAFF. CDR3 bases: TGTGCCAGCAGCCTTGGACAAGGCAAACGGGAAGCTTTCTTT.